The 23 T cell receptor beta chains reported below all come from one sample, sequenced in a study of blood T cell repertoires in COVID-19. Profiled with immunoSEQ multiplex PCR; TCRdb holds only in-frame clones, not every one. The sample has about 280,000 clones; around nine tenths are singletons. The sample consisted of peripheral blood. The receptors derive from a woman in her thirties with COVID-19, enrolled during active disease.

The J gene is TRBJ1-1, the V gene TRBV29-1; possible D gene TRBD1, 5 bases. V gave up 7 bases and J gave up 0 bases, with 12 bases separating them. Germline-derived CDR1 and CDR2 are SQVTM and ANQGSEA. The length of the CDR3 is 13 residues. The CDR3 DNA sequence: TGCAGCGCCGTCGGGGGAATGAACACTGAAGCTTTCTTT. This gives the protein CSAVGGMNTEAFF.

The J gene is TRBJ2-3, the V gene TRBV19; D might be TRBD2 (6 bases). Per germline, CDR1 LNHDA and CDR2 SQIVND (reference sequence). Trimming removed 5 bases from V and 4 bases from J, with 13 bases in between. The CDR3 loop spans 14 amino acids. Here the CDR3 reads CASSPLAGPDTQYF. Here the CDR3 DNA reads TGTGCCAGTAGTCCCCTGGCGGGGCCAGATACGCAGTATTTT.

The rearrangement links TRBV4-2 to TRBJ1-4; 9 positions agree with TRBD1. Germline V CDR1 and CDR2: LGHNA, YNFKEQ. The V gene end was trimmed by 4 bases and the J gene end by 5 bases; junction bases not matched to a gene: 2. CDR3 size: 14 residues. CDR3 in amino acids: CASSPGQGNEKLFF. In nucleotides, the CDR3 is TGTGCCAGCAGCCCCGGACAGGGGAATGAAAAACTGTTTTTT.

This clone has a single count. The CDR3 nucleotides are TGTGCCCCGGGGAGGCAAGAGACCCAGTACTTC. This sequence encodes CAPGRQETQYF. The V call is TRBV10-3, the J call TRBJ2-5; D is possibly TRBD2 (6 bases). Germline CDR1 and CDR2: ENHRY and SYGVKD. The CDR3 length is 11 residues. V was cut by 11 bases and J by 2 bases, with 9 bases left in between.

The chain uses TRBV3-1 (or the pseudogene TRBV3-2) and TRBJ2-7; D possibly corresponds to TRBD2 (7 bases). The germline V gene encodes CDR1 LGHDT and CDR2 YNNKEL (reference sequence). CDR3 length equals 16 residues. V dropped 1 base and J dropped 3 bases, with 16 bases sitting between them. The CDR3 DNA reads TGTGCCAGCAGCCAAGCTGGGGCCGGGGGGCACTACGAGCAGTACTTC. It is translated as CASSQAGAGGHYEQYF.

The chain employs TRBV30 and TRBJ2-1; the match to TRBD1 covers 11 bases. In germline, CDR1 is GTSNPN, CDR2 SVGIG (reference sequence). The J segment lost 3 bases and the V segment lost 7 bases, leaving 14 bases of the junction unmatched. The CDR3 runs 17 residues. CDR3 DNA sequence: TGTGCCTTCACCGGGACAGGGGGAGATTTCTTCTACAATGAGCAGTTCTTC. Protein: CAFTGTGGDFFYNEQFF.

This clone has a single count. The rearrangement joins TRBV14 to TRBJ2-7; D remains unclear. The V end lost 1 base, the J end lost 4 bases, and 11 bases lay between the germline ends. From germline, CDR1 is SGHDN and CDR2 FVKESK. This CDR3 has 14 amino acids. In DNA form, the CDR3 reads TGTGCCAGCAGCCAAGGACGCCAGGAATACGAGCAGTACTTC. As protein: CASSQGRQEYEQYF.

This clone was seen only once. The chain couples TRBV4-1 to TRBJ1-2; weak D call: TRBD1 (5 bases). Trimming took off 3 bases at V and 0 bases at J, with 14 bases between the two ends. This CDR3 contains 16 residues. CDR1 is MGHRA, CDR2 YSYEKL, per germline. The CDR3 here is CASSHDDSTANYGYTF. The DNA of the CDR3 is TGCGCCAGCAGCCATGACGACAGTACCGCTAACTATGGCTACACCTTC.

CDR3 bases: TGCGCCAGCAGCTTGGGGGGGCGCGCCGGTGAGACCCAGTACTTC. This translates into CASSLGGRAGETQYF. The chain employs TRBV5-1 and TRBJ2-5; D is possibly TRBD1 (6 bases). This CDR3 has 15 amino acids. Trimming cost V 0 bases and J 5 bases, with 14 bases left between them. Germline V gives CDR1 SGHRS, CDR2 YFSETQ.

The chain combines TRBV11-2 with TRBJ1-2, with D perhaps matching TRBD1 (5 bases). V was clipped by 3 bases and J by 6 bases, with 14 bases between them. The CDR3 sequence is 14 residues long. Germline V gives CDR1 SGHAT, CDR2 FQNNGV. This CDR3 reads CASSFVGGGDGYTF. The CDR3 DNA reads TGTGCCAGCAGCTTTGTGGGGGGAGGTGATGGCTACACCTTC.

This clone was seen a single time. V and J are TRBV13 and TRBJ1-1; weak D call: TRBD1 (6 bases). Germline CDR1 is PRHDT and CDR2 is FYEKMQ (reference sequence). Trimming took 3 bases from V and 1 from J, leaving 15 bases between them. This CDR3 comprises 16 residues. The CDR3 is CASSFSPGGQNTEAFF. The CDR3 DNA follows: TGTGCCAGCAGCTTCAGCCCGGGGGGCCAGAACACTGAAGCTTTCTTT.

The chain employs TRBV29-1 and TRBJ2-7; 9 bases are a match to TRBD1. CDR3 length: 13 residues. V shed 4 bases and J 2 bases; nucleotides not matched to a gene: 3. Germline values: CDR1 SQVTM, CDR2 ANQGSEA. The CDR3 reads CSVAGQGPYEQYF. The CDR3, as DNA: TGCAGCGTTGCGGGACAGGGCCCCTACGAGCAGTACTTC.

A note on this clone: Relative to the germline gene, one junction end is altered; a read error may explain this. The chain links TRBV29-1 to TRBJ1-1; D may be TRBD1 (6 bases). CDR1 and CDR2 from the germline V gene are SQVTM and ANQGSEA. The CDR3 runs 9 residues. CDR3 sequence (DNA): TGCAGCGTTGATTTCTTGGACAGTTTT. The encoded protein is CSVDFLDSF.

This chain joins TRBV3-1 (or the pseudogene TRBV3-2) and TRBJ2-7, with TRBD2 matching 8 bases. The germline gives CDR1 LGHDT, CDR2 YNNKEL (reference sequence). The junction had 2 bases not matched to a gene; V was cut back by 0 bases and J by 1 base. The CDR3 extends over 15 amino acids. In nucleotides, the CDR3 is TGTGCCAGCAGCCAAGATAGCGGGGATTCCTACGAGCAGTACTTC. Its translation is CASSQDSGDSYEQYF.

The chain links TRBV3-1 (or the pseudogene TRBV3-2) to TRBJ1-1; 7 bases match TRBD1. V trimming: 5 bases; J trimming: 3 bases; junction bases outside the gene matches: 6. The CDR3 has 14 amino acids. CDR1 and CDR2 (germline): LGHDT, YNNKEL (reference sequence). The CDR3 nucleotides read TGTGCCAGCAGCACCCGACAGGGCTACACTGAAGCTTTCTTT. Protein product: CASSTRQGYTEAFF.

The J gene is TRBJ2-3, the V gene TRBV27; TRBD2 is a possible D gene (7 bases). The ends were cut back, 5 bases at V and 4 bases at J, with 19 bases in the middle. Germline CDR1 is MNHEY and CDR2 is SMNVEV (reference sequence). The CDR3 covers 16 residues. This CDR3 is CASSTDAGAWADTQYF. For the CDR3, the DNA is TGTGCCAGCAGTACCGACGCGGGGGCCTGGGCAGATACGCAGTATTTT.

The sample holds one count of this clone. V gene TRBV2 combines with J gene TRBJ1-2; 7 positions agree with TRBD1. From germline, CDR1 is SNHLY and CDR2 FYNNEI. The J segment lost 4 bases and the V segment lost 7 bases, leaving 12 bases of the junction unmatched. The CDR3 length is 15 residues. The CDR3 reads CASKFETGPIYGYTF. In DNA, the CDR3 is TGTGCCAGCAAATTTGAGACAGGGCCCATCTATGGCTACACCTTC.

This rearrangement joins TRBV19 to TRBJ2-1; D gene ambiguous. The V gene's germline CDR1 is LNHDA and CDR2 SQIVND (reference sequence). The CDR3 extends over 16 amino acids. V lost 1 base and J 7 bases, leaving 17 bases between the germline ends. CDR3 residues: CASSIGERSLRNEQFF. CDR3 bases: TGTGCCAGTAGTATAGGTGAGAGAAGCTTAAGAAATGAGCAGTTCTTC.

The chain recombines TRBV3-1 (or the pseudogene TRBV3-2) with TRBJ1-2; D is possibly TRBD1 (6 bases). CDR3 length: 13 amino acids. V was trimmed by 2 bases and J by 6 bases, leaving 10 bases between them. Germline V CDR1 and CDR2: LGHDT, YNNKEL (reference sequence). CDR3 amino acids: CASSQRDINGYTF. The CDR3 DNA follows: TGTGCCAGCAGCCAACGGGACATTAATGGCTACACCTTC.

This rearrangement joins TRBV11-2 to TRBJ1-2, with D unclear. Germline V gene sequence: CDR1 SGHAT, CDR2 FQNNGV. The V and J ends lost 5 bases and 0 bases respectively, with 7 bases between them. The CDR3 has 13 amino acids. CDR3 residues: CASSPDTNYGYTF. In DNA, the CDR3 is TGTGCCAGCAGCCCTGACACTAACTATGGCTACACCTTC.

This clone was counted a single time. The chain has TRBV6-1 and TRBJ1-1, with D tentatively TRBD1 (6 bases). The CDR3 contains 17 residues. V was trimmed by 4 bases and J by 1 base, leaving 19 bases between them. Germline V lookup: CDR1 MNHNS, CDR2 SASEGT. The CDR3 bases are TGTGCCAGCAGTGGGTACAGGGAAGGGTTGAGGAACACTGAAGCTTTCTTT. Amino acid sequence: CASSGYREGLRNTEAFF.

The J gene is TRBJ2-2, the V gene TRBV4-1; 13 bases line up with TRBD2. The V gene's germline CDR1 is MGHRA and CDR2 YSYEKL. The CDR3 spans 17 residues. The trim removed 4 bases at V and 6 bases at J, leaving 8 bases unmatched. This CDR3 is CASSPGLAGARAGELFF. In DNA, the CDR3 is TGCGCCAGCAGCCCAGGACTAGCGGGGGCTCGGGCCGGGGAGCTGTTTTTT.

The V and J genes are TRBV6-4 and TRBJ2-2; 13 nucleotides agree with TRBD2. The ends lost 6 bases at V and 4 bases at J; junction bases unmatched: 2. Germline CDR1 is MRHNA and CDR2 is SNTAGT. CDR3 length: 15 amino acids. The DNA for the CDR3 is TGTGCCAGCAGAGGACTAGCGGGGGCCACCGGGGAGCTGTTTTTT. This sequence encodes CASRGLAGATGELFF.